This entry concerns a single T cell receptor (beta chain). This sample is part of a study of blood T cell repertoires in COVID-19. Across the whole study: The study drew acute and convalescent COVID-19 samples from the United States, Italy and Spain. T cells, B-cell-depleted T cells, or PBMCs provided the cDNA or gDNA that served as material.

As processed by the authors: Nucleated cell number was recorded as an estimate derived from reference gene primer amplification. Produced via immunoSEQ multiplex PCR; TCRdb's table is partial and in-frame only. V and J calls and clone size are copied from that table; D and trimming were computed from the DNA. This repertoire shows under 55,000 clones, about nine tenths found once; its top ten account for roughly 13%. CDR3 length: 15 residues. Germline V CDR1 and CDR2: SGHTA, FQGNSA. V lost 0 bases and J lost 8, with 15 bases in between. The source material was peripheral blood. The TCR sequence derives from a human donor in a cohort sampled during active COVID-19. This chain uses TRBV7-2 with TRBJ2-3, with D possibly being TRBD2 (6 bases). The CDR3 DNA is TGTGCCAGCAGCTTAGCGCGGGACGGGGGAGGTACGCAGTATTTT. Its translation is CASSLARDGGGTQYF.